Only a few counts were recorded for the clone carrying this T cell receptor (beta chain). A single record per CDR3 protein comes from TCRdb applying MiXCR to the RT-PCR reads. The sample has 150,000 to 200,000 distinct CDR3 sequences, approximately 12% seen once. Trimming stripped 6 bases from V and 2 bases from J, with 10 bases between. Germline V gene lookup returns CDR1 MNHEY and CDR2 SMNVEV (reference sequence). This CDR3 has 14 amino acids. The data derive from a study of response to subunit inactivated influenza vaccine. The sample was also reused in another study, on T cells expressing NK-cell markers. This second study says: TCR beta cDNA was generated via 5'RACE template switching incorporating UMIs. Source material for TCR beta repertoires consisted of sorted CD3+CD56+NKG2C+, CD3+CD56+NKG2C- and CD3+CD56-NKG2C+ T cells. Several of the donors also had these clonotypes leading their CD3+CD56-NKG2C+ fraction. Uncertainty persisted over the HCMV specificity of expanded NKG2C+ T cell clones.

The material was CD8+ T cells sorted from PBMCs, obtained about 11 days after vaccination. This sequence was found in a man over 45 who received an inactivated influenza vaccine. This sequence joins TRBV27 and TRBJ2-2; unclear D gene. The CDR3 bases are TGTGCCAGCAGAGCTGACACAAACACCGGGGAGCTGTTTTTT. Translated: CASRADTNTGELFF.